This entry features one T cell receptor beta chain sequence. Its antigen is not identified. Germline V gene lookup returns CDR1 SGHRS and CDR2 YFSETQ. The CDR3 is made up of 13 amino acids. The ends were cut back, 0 bases at V and 2 bases at J, with 6 bases in the middle. The data originate from a study of cytomegalovirus exposure and HLA in healthy donors. Findings and limits, study-wide: In a later analysis, TCR beta V- and J-gene trimming showed a link to a missense DCLRE1C variant. Accurate predictions that matched the HLA-A and HLA-B alleles of most subjects were reportedly made from TCR beta sequences.

Use of 60 Vbeta and 13 Jbeta primers characterized the PCR. TCRdb's copy holds only in-frame clones and misses some; the assay was immunoSEQ multiplex PCR. The sample includes around 70,000 clones, 74% of them seen just once. The sequenced sample consisted of PBMCs. The receptor was derived from a human donor in good health. The chain uses TRBV5-1 and TRBJ2-7; D gene ambiguous. Written as DNA, the CDR3 is TGCGCCAGCAGCTTGGATGAGGCCTACGAGCAGTACTTC. Protein sequence: CASSLDEAYEQYF.